One sample yielded the 32 T cell receptor beta chains listed below, sequenced in a study of blood T cell repertoires in COVID-19. Method: immunoSEQ multiplex PCR; TCRdb's copy keeps in-frame clones and lacks some. The data show about 120,000 clones, about 78% seen once. Material: peripheral blood. Receptors were obtained from a man aged 65 to 85 with acute or convalescent COVID-19.

This clone was seen just once. The chain has TRBV9 and TRBJ2-1, with 8 nucleotides matching TRBD2. CDR1 and CDR2 from the germline V gene are SGDLS and YYNGEE. Germline trimming cut 0 bases from V and 4 bases from J; bases unmatched to any gene: 9. CDR3 length equals 17 residues. This CDR3 is CASSVGAGGGGYNEQFF. The CDR3 nucleotides are TGTGCCAGCAGCGTAGGGGCGGGGGGCGGAGGATACAATGAGCAGTTCTTC.

This chain joins TRBV10-3 and TRBJ2-5, with D possibly matching TRBD2 (7 bases). The CDR3 totals 13 residues. V was trimmed by 5 bases and J by 1 base, leaving 8 bases between them. Germline V lookup: CDR1 ENHRY, CDR2 SYGVKD. The chain's CDR3 is CAISRGAQETQYF. In nucleotides, the CDR3 is TGTGCCATCAGTCGGGGGGCCCAAGAGACCCAGTACTTC.

This chain connects TRBV19 to TRBJ1-5; D unresolved. There are 13 residues in the CDR3. Germline V lookup: CDR1 LNHDA, CDR2 SQIVND (reference sequence). Trimming shortened V by 3 bases and J by 6 bases, and 9 bases separated the two germline ends. CDR3 nucleotides: TGTGCCAGTAGTATTCGGAGAAGTCAGCCCCAGCATTTT. It translates to CASSIRRSQPQHF.

The chain uses TRBV5-1 and TRBJ1-6; 10 bases line up with TRBD1. The CDR3 loop spans 16 amino acids. In germline, CDR1 is SGHRS, CDR2 YFSETQ. V was pared by 4 bases and J by 3 bases, with 4 bases of the junction left unmatched. CDR3 nucleotide sequence: TGCGCCAGCAGCGGCGGGACAGGGGTCTATAATTCACCCCTCCACTTT. Translated: CASSGGTGVYNSPLHF.

The CDR3 is CASSRGNTGELFF. CDR3 bases: TGTGCCAGCTCCAGGGGGAACACCGGGGAGCTGTTTTTT. V is TRBV7-7 and J is TRBJ2-2; a possible D gene is TRBD1 (6 bases). The CDR3 runs to 13 residues. The V and J ends lost 8 bases and 1 base respectively, with 8 bases between them. Germline assignment: CDR1 SSHAT and CDR2 FNYEAQ (reference sequence).

This rearrangement joins TRBV6-2 or TRBV6-3 to TRBJ2-1; possible D gene TRBD1, 5 bases. The CDR3 loop spans 20 amino acids. Germline V lookup: CDR1 MNHEY, CDR2 SVGEGT. The V gene lost 2 bases and the J gene lost 0 bases, with 23 bases spanning the gap. The CDR3 DNA is TGTGCCAGCAGTTACCCTACCCAGAAAGGGGCTCAAAGCTCCTACAATGAGCAGTTCTTC. It translates to CASSYPTQKGAQSSYNEQFF.

The chain recombines TRBV7-3 with TRBJ2-7; 7 bases are a match to TRBD2. With 2 bases clipped from V and 6 bases from J, the junction kept 1 base outside the gene matches. The CDR3 sequence is 12 residues long. Looked up from germline, CDR1 is SGHTA and CDR2 is FQGTGA. In DNA, the CDR3 is TGTGCCAGCAGCTTATGGGGGGGCGAGCAGTACTTC. Amino acids: CASSLWGGEQYF.

This rearrangement joins TRBV11-2 to TRBJ2-3, with 9 bases aligning to TRBD2. The CDR3 covers 16 residues. Germline lookup yields CDR1 SGHAT and CDR2 FQNNGV. V lost 1 base to trimming and J lost 2 bases; unmatched junction nucleotides: 4. Here the CDR3 reads CASSLGVAGDTDTQYF. CDR3 in DNA: TGTGCCAGCAGCTTAGGAGTAGCGGGGGACACAGATACGCAGTATTTT.

This chain links TRBV7-3 with TRBJ1-2; D ambiguous. Trimming took off 0 bases at V and 8 bases at J, with 10 bases between the two ends. Looked up from germline, CDR1 is SGHTA and CDR2 is FQGTGA. CDR3 length: 13 residues. As DNA, the CDR3 is TGTGCCAGCAGCTTAACGGAGGGAAGCGGCTACACCTTC. Translated, it gives CASSLTEGSGYTF.

The chain employs TRBV5-1 and TRBJ1-4, with 7 bases that match TRBD1. This CDR3 is built from 16 residues. V lost 2 bases to trimming and J lost 5 bases; unmatched junction nucleotides: 9. Germline CDR1 SGHRS, CDR2 YFSETQ. CDR3 sequence (DNA): TGCGCCAGCAGCTTACTAGGAGGGGGCGGAAATGAAAAACTGTTTTTT. Amino acid sequence: CASSLLGGGGNEKLFF.

This clone was seen only a few times. The J gene is TRBJ2-1, the V gene TRBV5-6; 8 nucleotides align to TRBD2. Looked up from germline, CDR1 is SGHDT and CDR2 is YYEEEE. V shed 4 bases and J 4 bases; nucleotides not matched to a gene: 10. CDR3 size: 16 residues. The CDR3 bases are TGTGCCAGCAGCCCTACTCGTCAGCGGGGGTACAATGAGCAGTTCTTC. Residues: CASSPTRQRGYNEQFF.

The chain is built from TRBV20-1 and TRBJ1-5; 7 nucleotides agree with TRBD1. The V and J ends lost 3 bases and 4 bases, in that order; junction bases with no gene match: 12. CDR3 length equals 16 residues. In germline, CDR1 is DFQATT, CDR2 SNEGSKA (reference sequence). The CDR3 spells CSASGQLGDRNQPQHF. CDR3 bases: TGCAGTGCTAGTGGGCAGCTAGGGGACAGAAATCAGCCCCAGCATTTT.

The chain combines TRBV5-4 with TRBJ2-3; 9 bases fit TRBD1. V shed 4 bases and J 4 bases; nucleotides not matched to a gene: 13. The length of the CDR3 is 17 residues. The V gene's germline CDR1 is SGHNT and CDR2 YYREEE (reference sequence). Written as DNA, the CDR3 is TGTGCCAGCAGCAGTTCCGGGACAGGGTCCCTCGCAGATACGCAGTATTTT. Translated, it gives CASSSSGTGSLADTQYF.

This clone was seen a few times. V gene TRBV10-3 combines with J gene TRBJ1-2; no reliable D call. CDR1 is ENHRY and CDR2 is SYGVKD in the germline V gene. The CDR3 totals 16 residues. Trimming removed 3 bases at V and 7 bases at J, with 21 bases between. The CDR3 DNA reads TGTGCCATCAGTGAAGCCATCGGTGTGAGTGGTGGTGGCTACACCTTC. It codes for CAISEAIGVSGGGYTF.

The rearrangement joins TRBV9 to TRBJ1-5; 7 bases line up with TRBD1. Germline V lookup: CDR1 SGDLS, CDR2 YYNGEE. CDR3 length equals 15 residues. With V trimmed by 3 bases and J by 4 bases, 7 bases remained unmatched. The CDR3 sequence: CASSALGQLNQPQHF. Written as DNA, the CDR3 is TGTGCCAGCAGCGCGTTGGGACAGCTAAATCAGCCCCAGCATTTT.

The rearrangement links TRBV6-6 to TRBJ2-2; possible D gene TRBD2, 6 bases. V lost 7 bases and J lost 7, with 19 bases in between. This CDR3 has 15 residues. Germline CDR1 is MNHNY and CDR2 is SVGAGI (reference sequence). The chain's CDR3 is CASTSPDLGGGELFF. CDR3 DNA sequence: TGTGCCAGCACCTCACCTGATCTGGGAGGCGGGGAGCTGTTTTTT.

V gene TRBV5-5 combines with J gene TRBJ1-5; D is ambiguous. Trimming stripped 0 bases from V and 5 bases from J, with 9 bases between. In germline, CDR1 is SGHKS, CDR2 YYEKEE (reference sequence). This CDR3 is built from 14 residues. The CDR3 nucleotides are TGTGCCAGCAGCTTGGGAGTCGAGTATCAGCCCCAGCATTTT. This translates into CASSLGVEYQPQHF.

The chain joins TRBV19 to TRBJ1-2; 7 bases are a match to TRBD1. The CDR3 is made up of 16 amino acids. Germline CDR1 LNHDA, CDR2 SQIVND (reference sequence). The J segment lost 4 bases and the V segment lost 7 bases, leaving 15 bases of the junction unmatched. CDR3 nucleotides: TGTGCCAGTAATAAGGGACAGACGAGGGGCCCCTATGGCTACACCTTC. Its translation: CASNKGQTRGPYGYTF.

The chain employs TRBV4-2 and TRBJ1-3; D remains unclear. This CDR3 comprises 16 residues. Germline CDR1 is LGHNA and CDR2 is YNFKEQ. Trimming pared 0 bases from V and 2 bases from J, leaving 11 bases between. The chain's CDR3 is CASSQDRGGTGNTIYF. CDR3 DNA: TGTGCCAGCAGCCAAGATCGTGGAGGGACTGGAAACACCATATATTTT.

The V and J genes are TRBV29-1 and TRBJ1-1; D remains ambiguous. Trimming took off 4 bases at V and 7 bases at J, with 10 bases between the two ends. CDR3 size: 11 residues. Germline CDR1 is SQVTM and CDR2 is ANQGSEA. The CDR3 DNA reads as TGCAGCGTTGGAGAGGGCAGTGAAGCTTTCTTT. Protein: CSVGEGSEAFF.

This clone has a handful of counts. The chain uses TRBV6-6 and TRBJ1-1; D perhaps matches TRBD1 (6 bases). V lost 9 bases, J lost 0 bases, and 17 bases lay in between. Looked up from germline, CDR1 is MNHNY and CDR2 is SVGAGI (reference sequence). The CDR3 is 15 amino acids. The CDR3 loop reads CASHPDGQLNTEAFF. Here the CDR3 DNA reads TGTGCCAGTCACCCTGACGGACAGCTGAACACTGAAGCTTTCTTT.

The chain couples TRBV4-2 to TRBJ1-5; 8 bases map to TRBD1. The V segment lost 0 bases and the J segment 0 bases; nucleotides outside the gene matches: 13. Germline V lookup: CDR1 LGHNA, CDR2 YNFKEQ. This CDR3 has 20 amino acids. The CDR3 nucleotides read TGTGCCAGCAGCCAAGAGGGACAGGTCTCCCTGCTCGATAGCAATCAGCCCCAGCATTTT. Protein sequence: CASSQEGQVSLLDSNQPQHF.

This clone was counted a single time. J is TRBJ2-5 and V is TRBV29-1; 8 nucleotides line up with TRBD2. With 7 bases clipped from V and 5 bases from J, the junction kept 9 bases outside the gene matches. CDR3 size: 13 residues. Per the germline V gene, CDR1 is SQVTM and CDR2 is ANQGSEA. Here the CDR3 reads CSGYGGAGETQYF. The CDR3 DNA follows: TGCAGCGGCTACGGGGGGGCCGGGGAGACCCAGTACTTC.

This clone was detected only once. The chain couples TRBV5-4 to TRBJ2-6; perhaps TRBD1 as D (5 bases). This CDR3 is built from 18 residues. Germline CDR1 and CDR2: SGHNT and YYREEE (reference sequence). The V and J ends lost 1 base and 0 bases respectively, with 14 bases between them. CDR3 nucleotides: TGTGCCAGCAGCTTGTCTTCTGGGGCTGACTCTGGGGCCAACGTCCTGACTTTC. Translating it yields CASSLSSGADSGANVLTF.

The chain joins TRBV5-6 to TRBJ1-4; 8 nucleotides agree with TRBD1. J was trimmed by 4 bases and V by 4 bases; bases with no gene match: 3. This CDR3 is built from 14 residues. Looked up from germline, CDR1 is SGHDT and CDR2 is YYEEEE. CDR3 bases: TGTGCCAGCAGCCGACAGGGGCTTAATGAAAAACTGTTTTTT. Amino acids: CASSRQGLNEKLFF.

The table lists this clone with a count of one. V is TRBV6-2 or TRBV6-3 and J is TRBJ2-1; 14 bases line up with TRBD2. V lost 0 bases and J lost 4; bases outside the gene matches: 11. This CDR3 has 20 residues. Germline V gives CDR1 MNHEY, CDR2 SVGEGT. CDR3 coding DNA: TGTGCCAGCAGTTACTCGATGTTGCGGCGGACTAGCGGGGGGTACAATGAGCAGTTCTTC. It yields the protein CASSYSMLRRTSGGYNEQFF.

The CDR3 coding sequence is TGTGCCAGCAGCCTACTATTATCACACTACAATGAGCAGTTCTTC. It codes for CASSLLLSHYNEQFF. The chain combines TRBV5-5 with TRBJ2-1; D call uncertain. CDR1 and CDR2 (germline): SGHKS, YYEKEE (reference sequence). The CDR3 is made up of 15 amino acids. V lost 4 bases and J lost 3, with 14 bases in between.

This chain uses TRBV6-6 with TRBJ2-1, with D perhaps TRBD1 (5 bases). Germline assignment: CDR1 MNHNY and CDR2 SVGAGI (reference sequence). There are 13 residues in the CDR3. Trimming pared 2 bases from V and 8 bases from J, leaving 10 bases between. This CDR3 reads CASSYRGFDEQFF. The CDR3 nucleotides read TGTGCCAGCAGTTACAGGGGTTTCGATGAGCAGTTCTTC.

The chain's CDR3 is CASSFGTVHEKLFF. The CDR3 nucleotides read TGTGCCAGCAGCTTCGGGACAGTGCATGAAAAACTGTTTTTT. The chain combines TRBV5-6 with TRBJ1-4, with TRBD1 matching over 7 bases. Germline trimming cut 2 bases from V and 6 bases from J; bases unmatched to any gene: 4. From germline, CDR1 is SGHDT and CDR2 YYEEEE. The CDR3 consists of 14 residues.

This clone has just one count. The chain joins TRBV2 to TRBJ1-5; D is ambiguous. V was shortened by 5 bases and J by 3 bases, with 8 bases between the two germline ends. The CDR3 extends over 13 amino acids. Per germline, CDR1 SNHLY and CDR2 FYNNEI. The CDR3 protein is CASSSQDNQPQHF. In nucleotides, the CDR3 is TGTGCCAGCAGTTCGCAGGACAATCAGCCCCAGCATTTT.

The gene calls are TRBV9 and TRBJ1-2; a possible D gene is TRBD1 (6 bases). CDR1 and CDR2 from the germline V gene are SGDLS and YYNGEE. CDR3 size: 12 residues. V was shortened by 0 bases and J by 8 bases, with 8 bases between the two germline ends. This chain's CDR3 is CASSVVGTGYTF. The CDR3 nucleotides are TGTGCCAGCAGCGTAGTTGGGACAGGCTACACCTTC.

Concerning this clone: The germline gene is not matched at one end of the junction; a read error may be the cause. V usage is TRBV7-7 and J usage is TRBJ2-5; tentative D call: TRBD2 (5 bases). The CDR3 contains 17 residues. The germline CDR1 and CDR2 sequences are SSHAT and FNYEAQ (reference sequence). The CDR3 DNA is TGTGCTAGCAGCTCACTACACTTGCCCTCGGGGCAAGAGACCCAGTACTTC. Translation: CASSSLHLPSGQETQYF.